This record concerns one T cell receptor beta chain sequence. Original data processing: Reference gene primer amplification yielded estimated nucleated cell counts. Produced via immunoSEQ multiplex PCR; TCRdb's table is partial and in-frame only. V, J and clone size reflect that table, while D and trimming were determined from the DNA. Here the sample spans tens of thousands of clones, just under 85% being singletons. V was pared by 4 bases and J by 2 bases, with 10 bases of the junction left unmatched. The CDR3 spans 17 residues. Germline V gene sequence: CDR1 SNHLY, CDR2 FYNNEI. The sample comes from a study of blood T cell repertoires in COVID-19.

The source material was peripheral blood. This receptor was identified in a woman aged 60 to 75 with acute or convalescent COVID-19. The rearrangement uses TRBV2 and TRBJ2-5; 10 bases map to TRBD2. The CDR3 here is CASSGASGGLLQETQYF. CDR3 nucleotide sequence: TGTGCCAGCAGTGGGGCTAGCGGGGGCCTACTACAAGAGACCCAGTACTTC.